Presented here are 21 T cell receptor beta chains from one specimen sequenced in a study of shared clonotypes between healthy human individuals. The method was immunoSEQ multiplex PCR; TCRdb's version includes in-frame clones alone and lacks a portion of them. The sample gives 950,000 to 1,100,000 clones, approximately 78% of which show up once; 0.61% is in the top ten. The sequencing input was memory CD4+ T cells from PBMCs. The subset is: CD45RA-negative fraction. These TCRs come from a man in his late teens or twenties in good health. Some clones in this sample may be carry-over from other donors' samples.

This chain connects TRBV6-1 to TRBJ1-4; a possible D gene is TRBD1 (6 bases). CDR1 is MNHNS and CDR2 is SASEGT in the germline V gene. The CDR3 extends over 15 amino acids. Trimming took 3 bases from V and 8 from J, leaving 16 bases between them. The CDR3 is CASSDRGGAEEKLFF. CDR3 DNA: TGTGCCAGCAGTGATAGGGGGGGAGCGGAGGAAAAACTGTTTTTT.

J is TRBJ2-3 and V is TRBV28; 7 bases are shared with TRBD1. This CDR3 spans 13 amino acids. The germline V gene has CDR1 MDHEN and CDR2 SYDVKM. The V gene end was trimmed by 10 bases and the J gene end by 3 bases; junction bases not matched to a gene: 7. The CDR3 region has the DNA TGTGCCACCCGGGACAGCCGAACAGATACGCAGTATTTT. Amino acids: CATRDSRTDTQYF.

The chain joins TRBV7-3 to TRBJ2-1, with 7 bases lining up with TRBD1. The CDR3 covers 15 residues. Germline CDR1 SGHTA, CDR2 FQGTGA. Unmatched junction bases numbered 7, after V lost 5 bases and J lost 3 bases. The DNA for the CDR3 is TGTGCCAGCAGCCAAGGACAGGTAGTCTACAATGAGCAGTTCTTC. It codes for CASSQGQVVYNEQFF.

This clone was counted only a few times. This chain links TRBV5-5 with TRBJ2-7; the D is unclear. V lost 0 bases and J 7 bases, leaving 11 bases between the germline ends. Germline V gene sequence: CDR1 SGHKS, CDR2 YYEKEE (reference sequence). The CDR3 runs to 13 residues. The chain's CDR3 is CASSLDPVGEQYF. The CDR3 DNA sequence: TGTGCCAGCAGCTTGGACCCAGTAGGGGAGCAGTACTTC. Using reference TRBV5-5 and TRBJ2-7 for the parts outside the CDR3, the full variable domain is DAGVTQSPTHLIKTRGQQVTLRCSPISGHKSVSWYQQVLGQGPQFIFQYYEKEERGRGNFPDRFSARQFPNYSSELNVNALLLGDSALYLCASSLDPVGEQYFGPGTRLTVT.

The sample holds a few counts of this clone. The CDR3 sequence is CASSIQGQRSDFLWANVLTF. The CDR3 DNA is TGTGCCAGCAGCATTCAGGGACAAAGATCCGATTTCCTGTGGGCCAACGTCCTGACTTTC. V and J are TRBV21-1 and TRBJ2-6; TRBD1, the D gene given by the table, was not confirmed from the DNA. TRBV21-1 is deemed a pseudogene. The length of the CDR3 is 20 residues.

The rearrangement links TRBV11-3 to TRBJ1-1; 7 nucleotides align to TRBD1. The germline V gene has CDR1 SGHNT and CDR2 YENEEA. CDR3 length equals 13 residues. V lost 3 bases and J lost 8; bases outside the gene matches: 6. Here the CDR3 DNA reads TGTGCCAGCAGCTTTGGGAGGGACAGAGAAGCTTTCTTT. Residues: CASSFGRDREAFF.

The V call is TRBV6-1, the J call TRBJ2-5; 7 bases agree with TRBD1. V shed 7 bases and J 2 bases; nucleotides not matched to a gene: 4. Germline CDR1 and CDR2: MNHNS and SASEGT. This CDR3 has 13 amino acids. The DNA of the CDR3 is TGTGCCAGCATTAGACAGGGACAAGAGACCCAGTACTTC. It yields the protein CASIRQGQETQYF.

This chain links TRBV2 with TRBJ2-7; D is tentatively TRBD1 or TRBD2 (5 bases each). The CDR3 contains 13 residues. CDR1 and CDR2 (germline): SNHLY, FYNNEI. The V and J ends lost 8 bases and 3 bases respectively, with 14 bases between them. This CDR3 is CASGLGPNYEQYF. CDR3 nucleotides: TGTGCCAGCGGACTGGGACCCAACTACGAGCAGTACTTC. Together with reference TRBV2 and TRBJ2-7, the CDR3 gives the full variable domain: EPEVTQTPSHQVTQMGQEVILRCVPISNHLYFYWYRQILGQKVEFLVSFYNNEISEKSEIFDDQFSVERPDGSNFTLKIRSTKLEDSAMYFCASGLGPNYEQYFGPGTRLTVT.

This clone has only one observation. J is TRBJ2-3 and V is TRBV5-6; D is possibly TRBD2 (6 bases). There are 15 residues in the CDR3. V was trimmed by 4 bases and J by 6 bases, leaving 18 bases between them. Germline V gene data show CDR1 as SGHDT and CDR2 as YYEEEE. This chain's CDR3 is CASSRTGEGADTQYF. CDR3 nucleotide sequence: TGTGCCAGCAGCCGTACGGGAGAAGGAGCGGATACGCAGTATTTT.

This clone was observed once. V usage is TRBV4-2 and J usage is TRBJ1-5; D is unclear. Deletions cut 4 bases from V and 5 bases from J, with 12 bases between. In germline, CDR1 is LGHNA, CDR2 YNFKEQ. This CDR3 has 14 residues. The CDR3 nucleotides read TGTGCCAGCAGCCGATATGGCGGCGATCAGCCCCAGCATTTT. Translating gives CASSRYGGDQPQHF.

The V gene is TRBV27, the J gene TRBJ1-5, with D possibly TRBD1 on 5 matching bases. The germline V gene encodes CDR1 MNHEY and CDR2 SMNVEV (reference sequence). The germline V and J ends were trimmed by 2 bases and 10 bases, with 21 bases remaining between them. CDR3 length: 16 residues. This CDR3 reads CASSLNGGGGLKPQHF. CDR3 sequence (DNA): TGTGCCAGCAGTTTAAATGGTGGGGGAGGGCTCAAACCCCAGCATTTT.

The V call is TRBV7-9, the J call TRBJ2-7; 8 bases line up with TRBD1. Germline loops: CDR1 SEHNR, CDR2 FQNEAQ (reference sequence). V gave up 5 bases and J gave up 3 bases; unmatched junction bases: 6. This CDR3 has 14 amino acids. The CDR3 region has the DNA TGTGCCAGCAGCCCAAGGACAGGGAACTACGAGCAGTACTTC. Encoded protein: CASSPRTGNYEQYF.

This clone appeared many times. This sequence joins TRBV28 and TRBJ2-3; no clear D gene. There are 11 residues in the CDR3. Germline V gene data show CDR1 as MDHEN and CDR2 as SYDVKM. Trimming stripped 6 bases from V and 7 bases from J, with 8 bases between. The CDR3 reads CASSTTYTQYF. CDR3 DNA: TGTGCCAGCAGCACCACTTATACGCAGTATTTT.

A single count supports this clone. This rearrangement joins TRBV5-1 to TRBJ2-5; 9 bases map to TRBD1. This CDR3 region has 15 residues. The V gene's germline CDR1 is SGHRS and CDR2 YFSETQ. The V gene end was trimmed by 7 bases and the J gene end by 2 bases; junction bases not matched to a gene: 9. The CDR3 DNA is TGCGCCAGCGGCTCGAAGGACAGGGGACAAGAGACCCAGTACTTC. It translates to CASGSKDRGQETQYF.

This clone has only a few counts. Other DNA sequences from this sample encode an identical CDR3 as well. The chain links TRBV29-1 to TRBJ2-5, with D possibly matching TRBD1 (6 bases). Germline V gene lookup returns CDR1 SQVTM and CDR2 ANQGSEA. The CDR3 totals 10 residues. The V end was cut by 7 bases, the J end by 5 bases, with 8 bases between. In DNA form, the CDR3 reads TGCAGCGGGGGGCGGGAGACCCAGTACTTC. This encodes CSGGRETQYF.

The chain couples TRBV28 to TRBJ2-5; 10 bases are shared with TRBD1. With V trimmed by 2 bases and J by 6 bases, 9 bases remained unmatched. CDR1 is MDHEN, CDR2 SYDVKM, per germline. This CDR3 is 16 amino acids long. The CDR3: CASSLPRQGARKTQYF. CDR3 DNA: TGTGCCAGCAGTTTACCCCGACAGGGGGCGAGGAAGACCCAGTACTTC. Full variable domain (missing parts from reference TRBV28 and TRBJ2-5): DVKVTQSSRYLVKRTGEKVFLECVQDMDHENMFWYRQDPGLGLRLIYFSYDVKMKEKGDIPEGYSVSREKKERFSLILESASTNQTSMYLCASSLPRQGARKTQYFGPGTRLLVL.

The chain links TRBV5-4 to TRBJ2-2, with TRBD1 as a possible D gene (6 bases). This CDR3 is 17 amino acids long. V dropped 2 bases and J dropped 5 bases, with 19 bases sitting between them. Germline CDR1 and CDR2: SGHNT and YYREEE (reference sequence). The CDR3 protein is CASSFQAGAVLTGELFF. CDR3 coding DNA: TGTGCCAGCAGCTTCCAGGCAGGGGCCGTGTTGACCGGGGAGCTGTTTTTT.

This chain links TRBV5-1 with TRBJ1-2, with no clear D. From germline, CDR1 is SGHRS and CDR2 YFSETQ. CDR3 length: 13 amino acids. V shed 2 bases and J shed 4 bases, with 9 bases lying between them. CDR3 protein: CASSFQVLYGYTF. The CDR3 DNA reads TGCGCCAGCAGCTTCCAGGTTCTCTATGGCTACACCTTC.

V gene TRBV19 combines with J gene TRBJ1-2; a possible D gene is TRBD1 (5 bases). CDR1 is LNHDA and CDR2 is SQIVND in the germline V gene (reference sequence). V was pared by 5 bases and J by 4 bases, with 11 bases between. The CDR3 has 13 residues. DNA for the CDR3: TGTGCCAGTAGTGCCAGGGTGCTCTATGGCTACACCTTC. Protein: CASSARVLYGYTF.

The chain combines TRBV6-1 with TRBJ2-2, with D perhaps matching TRBD1 (6 bases). Trimming removed 6 bases from V and 1 base from J, with 12 bases in between. CDR1 is MNHNS, CDR2 SASEGT, per germline. The CDR3 is made up of 15 amino acids. In nucleotides, the CDR3 is TGTGCCAGCAGCCATGACAGGAGGAACACCGGGGAGCTGTTTTTT. Residues: CASSHDRRNTGELFF.

This chain connects TRBV10-1 to TRBJ2-1; 7 bases agree with TRBD1. This CDR3 spans 11 amino acids. V lost 8 bases to trimming and J lost 10 bases; unmatched junction nucleotides: 5. From germline, CDR1 is WNHNN and CDR2 SYGVQD (reference sequence). DNA for the CDR3: TGCGCCAGCTACTCCAGGGGGGAGCAGTTCTTC. Amino acids: CASYSRGEQFF.